Listed below are T cell receptor beta chains from one sample, sequenced in a study of early T cells in non-severe SARS-CoV-2 infection. MiXCR, run by TCRdb on the 5' RACE reads, gives a single entry per CDR3 protein. The sample lists about 52,000 distinct CDR3 sequences, approximately 11% occurring once. Sequences were obtained from whole blood. These receptor sequences come from an adult who was a healthcare worker with PCR-confirmed SARS-CoV-2 infection or an uninfected control (not recorded which). CDR3s include the opening cysteine and the closing phenylalanine or tryptophan. The D gene is left open where the match is weak. Part of the rows lack a size; the others show once, few, many or a class for expanded clones.

j_call clone_size d_call cdr3_length v_call cdr3_aa cdr3_nt
TRBJ1-1 few - 13 TRBV29-1 CSVVVAGYTEAFF TGCAGCGTTGTGGTTGCGGGGTACACTGAAGCTTTCTTT
TRBJ1-1 - TRBD1 12 TRBV9 CASSVRGGRAFF TGTGCCAGCAGCGTAAGAGGGGGCCGAGCTTTCTTT
TRBJ2-7 - - 13 TRBV20-1 CSAKGPKPGEQYF TGCAGTGCAAAAGGACCGAAGCCTGGCGAGCAGTACTTC
TRBJ2-5 few - 13 TRBV5-4 CASSSILQETQYF TGTGCCAGCAGCTCTATCCTACAAGAGACCCAGTACTTC
TRBJ1-5 many TRBD1 12 TRBV20-1 CSARTGPQPQHF TGCAGTGCTAGGACAGGGCCTCAGCCCCAGCATTTT
TRBJ2-1 medium-sized - 14 TRBV6-2/TRBV6-3 CASSYSGLNNEQFF TGTGCCAGCAGTTACTCGGGGTTAAACAATGAGCAGTTCTTC
TRBJ2-6 many - 16 TRBV20-1 CSARGVRTSGANVLTF TGCAGTGCTAGAGGGGTCAGGACCTCTGGGGCCAACGTCCTGACTTTC
TRBJ2-5 few - 13 TRBV5-4 CASGLREGETQYF TGTGCCAGCGGCCTTCGAGAGGGAGAGACCCAGTACTTC
TRBJ2-3 many - 14 TRBV25-1 CASGRADSTDTQYF TGTGCCAGCGGAAGAGCAGACAGCACAGATACGCAGTATTTT
TRBJ1-4 many - 16 TRBV4-1 CASSQLEGGANEKLFF TGCGCCAGCAGCCAACTGGAAGGGGGGGCTAATGAAAAACTGTTTTTT
TRBJ2-3 few TRBD2 13 TRBV7-7 CASSSGGGDTQYF TGTGCTAGCAGCTCGGGAGGGGGGGATACGCAGTATTTT
TRBJ1-2 - - 14 TRBV7-6 CASSPARASYGYTF TGTGCCAGCAGCCCCGCCAGAGCCAGCTATGGCTACACCTTC
TRBJ2-7 many TRBD2 14 TRBV11-2 CASSLGGRGREQYF TGTGCCAGCAGCTTAGGTGGGAGGGGACGCGAGCAGTACTTC
TRBJ2-3 few TRBD2 15 TRBV20-1 CSAVIAGQSTDTQYF TGCAGTGCCGTGATAGCGGGACAAAGCACAGATACGCAGTATTTT
TRBJ2-3 many TRBD2 14 TRBV2 CAIASGRGPDTQYF TGTGCCATCGCTAGCGGGAGGGGACCAGATACGCAGTATTTT
TRBJ2-3 few TRBD2 15 TRBV20-1 CSALRLAGRTDTQYF TGCAGTGCCTTACGACTAGCGGGAAGGACAGATACGCAGTATTTT
TRBJ2-1 few - 15 TRBV4-1 CASSQSVVSYNEQFF TGCGCCAGCAGCCAATCGGTTGTTTCTTACAATGAGCAGTTCTTC
TRBJ2-3 few - 12 TRBV29-1 CSVPIGTDTQYF TGCAGCGTCCCCATCGGGACAGATACGCAGTATTTT
TRBJ2-2 - - 13 TRBV2 CASDTPGIGELFF TGTGCCAGCGACACCCCCGGGATCGGGGAGCTGTTTTTT
TRBJ2-3 many - 13 TRBV14 CASSQLGTDTQYF TGTGCCAGCAGCCAACTAGGCACAGATACGCAGTATTTT
TRBJ2-3 many - 12 TRBV2 CHMGRTLDTQYF TGCCACATGGGTCGTACGTTGGATACGCAGTATTTT
TRBJ2-7 few TRBD2 14 TRBV19 CASSMNREGGEQYF TGTGCCAGTAGTATGAACCGGGAGGGTGGCGAGCAGTACTTC
TRBJ1-1 - - 14 TRBV12-3/TRBV12-4 CASSPNSGRPRAFF TGTGCCAGCAGCCCGAATAGTGGCAGGCCTCGAGCTTTCTTT
TRBJ2-1 many - 12 TRBV20-1 CSPSPRHNEQFF TGCAGTCCTTCCCCGCGGCACAATGAGCAGTTCTTC
TRBJ2-3 few TRBD2 13 TRBV24-1 CVTSQAGEYTQYF TGTGTCACCAGCCAAGCGGGGGAGTATACGCAGTATTTT
TRBJ2-2 - TRBD2 16 TRBV29-1 CSVVLAGGPNTGELFF TGCAGCGTTGTGCTAGCGGGGGGTCCGAACACCGGGGAGCTGTTTTTT
TRBJ2-1 - - 15 TRBV15 CATSRRAVSYNEQFF TGTGCCACCAGCAGGAGGGCGGTCTCCTACAATGAGCAGTTCTTC
TRBJ2-1 - - 16 TRBV7-2 CASSLALEGPANEQFF TGTGCCAGCAGCTTAGCCCTGGAGGGCCCAGCGAATGAGCAGTTCTTC
TRBJ2-1 many TRBD2 16 TRBV20-1 CSASDLRPSGHNEQFF TGCAGTGCTAGCGATCTAAGGCCTAGCGGACACAATGAGCAGTTCTTC
TRBJ2-1 many TRBD2 17 TRBV20-1 CSARELGLAGAYNEQFF TGCAGTGCTAGAGAATTGGGGCTAGCGGGGGCCTACAATGAGCAGTTCTTC
TRBJ2-7 many TRBD2 16 TRBV6-6 CASSYGESGGVYEQYF TGTGCCAGCAGCTACGGGGAGAGCGGGGGGGTCTACGAGCAGTACTTC
TRBJ1-1 many - 11 TRBV29-1 CSAGENTEAFF TGCAGCGCTGGGGAGAACACTGAAGCTTTCTTT
TRBJ2-6 few - 22 TRBV27 CASSLDPRIQGTSPSGANVLTF TGTGCCAGCAGTTTGGACCCCCGGATACAGGGAACCTCCCCCTCTGGGGCCAACGTCCTGACTTTC
TRBJ2-5 - - 11 TRBV5-1 CASTLMETQYF TGCGCCAGCACCTTGATGGAGACCCAGTACTTC
TRBJ2-3 many TRBD2 18 TRBV6-1 CASSEGWGSGGFTDTQYF TGTGCCAGCAGTGAGGGATGGGGAAGCGGGGGGTTCACAGATACGCAGTATTTT
TRBJ2-1 many - 15 TRBV20-1 CSARGGIQTYNEQFF TGCAGTGCTAGGGGGGGAATACAGACATACAATGAGCAGTTCTTC
TRBJ2-3 - - 15 TRBV5-1 CASSWGRDSTDTQYF TGCGCCAGCAGCTGGGGACGGGACAGCACAGATACGCAGTATTTT
TRBJ2-1 many TRBD2 15 TRBV5-4 CASSMDSSGRDEQFF TGTGCCAGCAGCATGGACAGTAGCGGGAGGGATGAGCAGTTCTTC
TRBJ2-3 - - 15 TRBV12-3/TRBV12-4 CASSPPQGHSDTQYF TGTGCCAGCAGTCCCCCGCAGGGCCACTCAGATACGCAGTATTTT
TRBJ2-2 - TRBD1 17 TRBV6-5 CASSHKGQGLTTGELFF TGTGCCAGCAGTCACAAGGGACAGGGCCTCACCACCGGGGAGCTGTTTTTT
TRBJ2-7 - - 15 TRBV28 CASSELGGDDYEQYF TGTGCCAGCAGTGAGCTCGGAGGGGATGACTACGAGCAGTACTTC
TRBJ2-7 - - 15 TRBV4-3 CASSQDTMATYEQYF TGCGCCAGCAGCCAAGATACTATGGCTACCTACGAGCAGTACTTC
TRBJ2-2 - - 14 TRBV7-6 CASSAQGNTGELFF TGTGCCAGCAGCGCTCAGGGGAACACCGGGGAGCTGTTTTTT